The 13 T cell receptor beta chains below come from one sample, sequenced in a study of blood T cell repertoires in COVID-19. The assay was immunoSEQ multiplex PCR, and TCRdb's table has in-frame clones only and misses some. Counted here are around 420,000 clones, 88% occurring once; the ten biggest clones make up roughly 2%. Sample: PBMCs or T cells enriched from blood (not recorded which). These receptors all stem from a woman in her thirties or forties with acute COVID-19.

J is TRBJ2-3 and V is TRBV7-8; TRBD2 aligns across 10 bases. Germline CDR1 reads SGHVS; CDR2 reads FQNEAQ. The CDR3 runs 16 residues. J was trimmed by 6 bases and V by 2 bases; bases with no gene match: 8. This chain's CDR3 is CASSLTAGGHPDTQYF. Here the CDR3 DNA reads TGTGCCAGCAGCTTAACAGCGGGGGGGCACCCGGATACGCAGTATTTT.

J is TRBJ1-3 and V is TRBV5-4; D unclear. V was trimmed by 0 bases and J by 0 bases, leaving 4 bases between them. The length of the CDR3 is 14 residues. Per the germline V gene, CDR1 is SGHNT and CDR2 is YYREEE (reference sequence). The CDR3 DNA reads as TGTGCCAGCAGCTTGGGGGCCTCTGGAAACACCATATATTTT. This codes for CASSLGASGNTIYF.

This chain's CDR3 is CASRTGGRYGYTF. Here the CDR3 DNA reads TGTGCCAGCAGGACAGGGGGCCGTTATGGCTACACCTTC. The gene calls are TRBV19 and TRBJ1-2; TRBD1 agrees at 11 bases. With 9 bases clipped from V and 5 bases from J, the junction kept 5 bases outside the gene matches. Germline loops: CDR1 LNHDA, CDR2 SQIVND (reference sequence). The length of the CDR3 is 13 residues. Looking up the rest from reference TRBV19 and TRBJ1-2 gives the full variable domain: DGGITQSPKYLFRKEGQNVTLSCEQNLNHDAMYWYRQDPGQGLRLIYYSQIVNDFQKGDIAEGYSVSREKKESFPLTVTSAQKNPTAFYLCASRTGGRYGYTFGSGTRLTVV.

This chain connects TRBV5-5 to TRBJ1-4; D remains unclear. This CDR3 is 15 amino acids long. Trimming shortened V by 0 bases and J by 4 bases, and 10 bases separated the two germline ends. Per germline, CDR1 SGHKS and CDR2 YYEKEE (reference sequence). CDR3: CASSLVGRNNEKLFF. CDR3 DNA sequence: TGTGCCAGCAGCTTGGTTGGCAGAAATAATGAAAAACTGTTTTTT.

This sequence joins TRBV2 and TRBJ2-6; a possible D gene is TRBD2 (5 bases). The ends were cut back, 11 bases at V and 1 base at J, with 15 bases in the middle. Germline V gives CDR1 SNHLY, CDR2 FYNNEI. The CDR3 loop spans 15 amino acids. In nucleotides, the CDR3 is TGTGCCTCCGGAGGAAAACGATCTGGGGCCAACGTCCTGACTTTC. Translated, it gives CASGGKRSGANVLTF. The full variable domain, rest sourced from reference TRBV2 and TRBJ2-6, is EPEVTQTPSHQVTQMGQEVILRCVPISNHLYFYWYRQILGQKVEFLVSFYNNEISEKSEIFDDQFSVERPDGSNFTLKIRSTKLEDSAMYFCASGGKRSGANVLTFGAGSRLTVL.

The gene calls are TRBV7-9 and TRBJ2-2, with D perhaps matching TRBD1 (6 bases). Germline CDR1 SEHNR, CDR2 FQNEAQ (reference sequence). The V gene lost 1 base and the J gene lost 5 bases, with 8 bases spanning the gap. The CDR3 loop spans 14 amino acids. The CDR3 DNA reads as TGTGCCAGCAGCTTAGTACAGGGAACCGGGGAGCTGTTTTTT. Amino acids: CASSLVQGTGELFF.

V gene TRBV5-1 combines with J gene TRBJ1-3; the match to TRBD1 covers 8 bases. This CDR3 is 15 amino acids long. CDR1 and CDR2 (germline): SGHRS, YFSETQ. V was pared by 4 bases and J by 0 bases, with 3 bases of the junction left unmatched. CDR3 sequence reads: CASSGGQDSGNTIYF. The CDR3 nucleotides read TGCGCCAGCAGCGGGGGACAGGACTCTGGAAACACCATATATTTT.

The CDR3 here is CASSFNDGETQYF. The CDR3 DNA follows: TGTGCCAGCAGCTTCAACGACGGGGAGACCCAGTACTTC. The V gene is TRBV11-2, the J gene TRBJ2-5; D remains ambiguous. Trimming shortened V by 3 bases and J by 5 bases, and 10 bases separated the two germline ends. CDR1 and CDR2 (germline): SGHAT, FQNNGV. The CDR3 consists of 13 residues.

The chain carries TRBV5-1 and TRBJ2-5; D ambiguous. V was trimmed by 4 bases and J by 5 bases, leaving 12 bases between them. The V gene's germline CDR1 is SGHRS and CDR2 YFSETQ. This CDR3 spans 13 amino acids. The CDR3 coding sequence is TGCGCCAGCAGCCCTAGAAGTCGCGAGACCCAGTACTTC. Translated: CASSPRSRETQYF.

This chain uses TRBV6-6 with TRBJ1-2, with D unresolved. This CDR3 has 13 amino acids. The germline gives CDR1 MNHNY, CDR2 SVGAGI (reference sequence). The V and J ends lost 10 bases and 6 bases respectively, with 18 bases between them. CDR3: CATHFAATHGYTF. In DNA form, the CDR3 reads TGTGCCACCCACTTCGCGGCGACGCATGGCTACACCTTC.

This chain joins TRBV14 and TRBJ2-1; 11 bases fit TRBD2. V dropped 3 bases and J dropped 4; count of bases not matched to a gene: 8. Germline CDR1 SGHDN, CDR2 FVKESK. CDR3 length: 17 amino acids. The CDR3 coding sequence is TGTGCCAGCAGCCAGGAGAGTAGCGGGAGGGTATACAATGAGCAGTTCTTC. Protein: CASSQESSGRVYNEQFF.

The J gene is TRBJ2-7, the V gene TRBV5-4; no firm D call. V lost 2 bases, J lost 1 base, and 7 bases lay in between. Germline lookup yields CDR1 SGHNT and CDR2 YYREEE (reference sequence). The CDR3 loop spans 13 amino acids. The CDR3 region is CASSFARSYEQYF. The CDR3 DNA sequence: TGTGCCAGCAGCTTCGCCAGATCCTACGAGCAGTACTTC.

The chain has TRBV5-1 and TRBJ2-6; TRBD1 might be the D (6 bases). The CDR3 is 15 amino acids. Trimming stripped 2 bases from V and 0 bases from J, with 6 bases between. Germline-derived CDR1 and CDR2 are SGHRS and YFSETQ. The CDR3 loop reads CASSLGGSGANVLTF. Written as DNA, the CDR3 is TGCGCCAGCAGCTTAGGGGGCTCTGGGGCCAACGTCCTGACTTTC.